This passage covers 30 T cell receptor beta chains from one sample sequenced in a study of cytomegalovirus exposure and HLA in healthy donors. Researchers ran the PCR with 60 Vbeta and 13 Jbeta primers. The protocol was immunoSEQ multiplex PCR, while the TCRdb copy is restricted to in-frame clones and leaves out a portion. This repertoire shows approximately 100,000 clones, around 75% found once; its top ten account for about 10%. The sequenced sample consisted of PBMCs. These receptors were taken from a young man in good health and CMV-seropositive.

This chain uses TRBV4-1 with TRBJ2-7; the D gene is possibly TRBD2 (5 bases). The germline V and J ends were trimmed by 6 bases and 2 bases, with 20 bases remaining between them. Looked up from germline, CDR1 is MGHRA and CDR2 is YSYEKL. The CDR3 contains 16 residues. The chain's CDR3 is CASSLRSAAGAYEQYF. The CDR3 region has the DNA TGCGCCAGCAGTCTACGTTCAGCAGCCGGGGCCTACGAGCAGTACTTC.

The CDR3 reads CASTDMGGGNQPQHF. The CDR3 nucleotides read TGTGCCAGCACTGACATGGGAGGTGGCAATCAGCCCCAGCATTTT. The gene calls are TRBV6-6 and TRBJ1-5; D is unclear. This CDR3 has 15 residues. Germline V CDR1 and CDR2: MNHNY, SVGAGI (reference sequence). V was trimmed by 7 bases and J by 2 bases, leaving 15 bases between them.

This clone was counted once. The chain links TRBV11-2 to TRBJ2-1, with a weak D call TRBD2 (7 bases). Germline loops: CDR1 SGHAT, CDR2 FQNNGV. The CDR3 runs to 15 residues. V dropped 4 bases and J dropped 8 bases, with 18 bases sitting between them. The CDR3, as DNA: TGTGCCAGCAGCTCCTCTGGGACGGGGGGCGATGAGCAGTTCTTC. Residues: CASSSSGTGGDEQFF.

The gene calls are TRBV11-2 and TRBJ2-3; 12 nucleotides align to TRBD2. Looked up from germline, CDR1 is SGHAT and CDR2 is FQNNGV. The length of the CDR3 is 16 residues. Trimming removed 5 bases from V and 0 bases from J; junction bases left unmatched: 3. The CDR3 DNA sequence: TGTGCCAGCAGCCTAGGGACTAGCGGGAGCACAGATACGCAGTATTTT. It encodes CASSLGTSGSTDTQYF.

This rearrangement joins TRBV20-1 to TRBJ2-7, with TRBD2 as a possible D gene (5 bases). CDR1 is DFQATT, CDR2 SNEGSKA, per germline (reference sequence). V was clipped by 4 bases and J by 4 bases, with 8 bases between them. The CDR3 consists of 11 residues. For the CDR3, the DNA is TGCAGTGCTAAGACTAATTACGAGCAGTACTTC. It yields the protein CSAKTNYEQYF.

The rearrangement links TRBV25-1 to TRBJ2-7; tentatively, D is TRBD1 (6 bases). This CDR3 has 16 amino acids. CDR1 is MGHDK, CDR2 SYGVNS, per germline. V lost 2 bases, J lost 3 bases, and 17 bases lay in between. The DNA for the CDR3 is TGTGCCAGCAGTGAAGACAGGCCGGGCCATTTCTACGAGCAGTACTTC. Translated: CASSEDRPGHFYEQYF.

This clone appeared once. The chain links TRBV6-1 to TRBJ2-2; D is possibly TRBD1 (5 bases). Trimming removed 7 bases at V and 5 bases at J, with 17 bases between. This CDR3 region has 15 residues. Germline lookup yields CDR1 MNHNS and CDR2 SASEGT. The CDR3 protein is CASISSTALTGELFF. The CDR3 nucleotides are TGTGCCAGCATTTCTTCGACAGCTTTAACCGGGGAGCTGTTTTTT.

This chain links TRBV5-1 with TRBJ2-1; 7 bases are a match to TRBD1. This CDR3 is built from 14 residues. Germline V gives CDR1 SGHRS, CDR2 YFSETQ. V lost 0 bases to trimming and J lost 7 bases; unmatched junction nucleotides: 4. CDR3: CASSLGQQGNEQFF. The CDR3 nucleotides are TGCGCCAGCAGCTTGGGGCAACAGGGGAATGAGCAGTTCTTC.

V and J are TRBV7-9 and TRBJ2-7, with TRBD1 identical over 8 bases. Germline lookup yields CDR1 SEHNR and CDR2 FQNEAQ (reference sequence). The CDR3 spans 17 residues. The trim removed 5 bases at V and 4 bases at J, leaving 16 bases unmatched. The CDR3 sequence: CASSHWTGHTPPYEQYF. The CDR3 DNA sequence: TGTGCCAGCAGCCATTGGACAGGGCATACTCCTCCATACGAGCAGTACTTC.

This rearrangement joins TRBV5-1 to TRBJ2-5; 8 nucleotides align to TRBD1. The CDR3 is 16 residues long. J lost 3 bases, V lost 0 bases, and 7 bases had no gene match. CDR1 is SGHRS, CDR2 YFSETQ, per germline. CDR3 nucleotide sequence: TGCGCCAGCAGCTTGGCCCTGACAGGGGCCGAAGAGACCCAGTACTTC. Translating it yields CASSLALTGAEETQYF.

This chain joins TRBV27 and TRBJ1-1, with D possibly matching TRBD1 (6 bases). This CDR3 spans 16 amino acids. Germline V CDR1 and CDR2: MNHEY, SMNVEV (reference sequence). Trimming stripped 4 bases from V and 0 bases from J, with 15 bases between. As DNA, the CDR3 is TGTGCCAGCAGTTACGTCGGGGGGGCTTTGAACACTGAAGCTTTCTTT. Encoded protein: CASSYVGGALNTEAFF.

The CDR3 loop is CAWSEGGDQYF. The DNA of the CDR3 is TGTGCCTGGAGCGAGGGGGGGGACCAGTACTTC. J is TRBJ2-5 and V is TRBV30, with D possibly matching TRBD2 (7 bases). The CDR3 totals 11 residues. The germline gives CDR1 GTSNPN, CDR2 SVGIG (reference sequence). Trimming shortened V by 3 bases and J by 10 bases, and 12 bases separated the two germline ends.

This sequence joins TRBV28 and TRBJ2-2, with D perhaps TRBD1 (5 bases). Germline assignment: CDR1 MDHEN and CDR2 SYDVKM. Trimming pared 7 bases from V and 6 bases from J, leaving 9 bases between. CDR3 length: 12 residues. Here the CDR3 reads CASTQGPGELFF. The CDR3 DNA reads TGTGCCAGCACTCAGGGCCCCGGGGAGCTGTTTTTT.

The V call is TRBV6-1, the J call TRBJ1-6; D call uncertain. Germline loops: CDR1 MNHNS, CDR2 SASEGT. The CDR3 totals 15 residues. Deletions cut 8 bases from V and 6 bases from J, with 17 bases between. The CDR3 is CASHFLPVFNSPLHF. CDR3 coding DNA: TGTGCCAGCCATTTTCTTCCAGTTTTTAATTCACCCCTCCACTTT.

CDR3 region: CASSYANDRANEKLFF. The CDR3 DNA reads as TGTGCCAGCAGTTACGCGAACGACAGGGCTAATGAAAAACTGTTTTTT. V gene TRBV25-1 combines with J gene TRBJ1-4; 7 nucleotides agree with TRBD1. The germline CDR1 and CDR2 sequences are MGHDK and SYGVNS. The CDR3 extends over 16 amino acids. Trimming cost V 5 bases and J 3 bases; bases outside gene matches: 9.

This chain uses TRBV4-1 with TRBJ1-3; D uncertain. CDR1 MGHRA and CDR2 YSYEKL come from the germline V gene. The CDR3 spans 14 residues. V was clipped by 8 bases and J by 0 bases, with 11 bases between them. This CDR3 is CASSIVSSGNTIYF. The CDR3 DNA follows: TGCGCCAGCTCAATCGTCAGCTCTGGAAACACCATATATTTT.

The V and J genes are TRBV18 and TRBJ2-3, with D possibly TRBD1 on 7 matching bases. V lost 8 bases and J lost 4, with 16 bases in between. Per the germline V gene, CDR1 is KGHSH and CDR2 is LQKENI. CDR3 length: 14 amino acids. The CDR3 loop reads CASAGQRGPDTQYF. As DNA, the CDR3 is TGTGCCAGCGCGGGACAGAGGGGCCCAGATACGCAGTATTTT.

This clone was counted a single time. The chain couples TRBV27 to TRBJ1-6, with D perhaps matching TRBD1 (6 bases). This CDR3 region has 16 residues. With 6 bases removed from V and 6 bases from J, the gap between germline ends came to 18 bases. Germline loops: CDR1 MNHEY, CDR2 SMNVEV (reference sequence). The DNA of the CDR3 is TGTGCCAGCAGCCGAAAAGGGGCAGGGGTTAATTCACCCCTCCACTTT. Its protein product is CASSRKGAGVNSPLHF.

The rearrangement links TRBV6-1 to TRBJ1-1; tentatively, D is TRBD1 (5 bases). CDR3 size: 11 residues. Germline V gene data show CDR1 as MNHNS and CDR2 as SASEGT. Trimming took 11 bases from V and 4 from J, leaving 11 bases between them. The chain's CDR3 is CAARGVTEAFF. As DNA, the CDR3 is TGTGCCGCGCGGGGGGTCACTGAAGCTTTCTTT.

The J gene is TRBJ1-1, the V gene TRBV4-2; D possibly corresponds to TRBD1 (6 bases). CDR1 LGHNA and CDR2 YNFKEQ come from the germline V gene. The V end was cut by 6 bases, the J end by 2 bases, with 10 bases between. The CDR3 spans 13 residues. The CDR3 region has the DNA TGTGCCAGCAGTACAGGGAGTAACACTGAAGCTTTCTTT. Translated: CASSTGSNTEAFF.

The CDR3: CSVAEGLTDTQYF. In DNA, the CDR3 is TGCAGCGTGGCGGAAGGATTGACAGATACGCAGTATTTT. V and J are TRBV29-1 and TRBJ2-3; no firm D call. The CDR3 spans 13 residues. Germline lookup yields CDR1 SQVTM and CDR2 ANQGSEA. The germline V and J ends were trimmed by 6 bases and 3 bases, with 13 bases remaining between them.

This clone occurred a few times. The CDR3 does not end in the conserved phenylalanine or tryptophan, so this is likely a read error. It is unclear where the CDR3 begins or ends on the DNA, so no DNA is shown, and the CDR3 is as TCRdb lists it. V is TRBV27 and J is TRBJ1-6; no DNA check was done on the table's D call, TRBD1. In germline, CDR1 is MNHEY, CDR2 SMNVEV (reference sequence). A total of 15 residues make up the CDR3, ends included. This CDR3 is CASSGWDRDNSPLHL.

J is TRBJ1-2 and V is TRBV28; a weak D match, TRBD1 (5 bases). CDR1 is MDHEN, CDR2 SYDVKM, per germline. The length of the CDR3 is 13 residues. Trimming pared 1 base from V and 5 bases from J, leaving 8 bases between. CDR3 bases: TGTGCCAGCAGTTTATTGGAGGGGTATGGCTACACCTTC. It is translated as CASSLLEGYGYTF.

V gene TRBV7-6 combines with J gene TRBJ2-7, with 8 positions matching TRBD2. The CDR3 is 14 amino acids. The J segment lost 5 bases and the V segment lost 5 bases, leaving 8 bases of the junction unmatched. Germline CDR1 SGHVS, CDR2 FNYEAQ. CDR3 nucleotide sequence: TGTGCCAGCAGCGAGCCCGGGAGGGGGAACGAGCAGTACTTC. Amino acids: CASSEPGRGNEQYF.

The CDR3: CASSQRLTAGELFF. DNA for the CDR3: TGTGCCAGCAGCCAGAGGTTGACAGCCGGGGAGCTGTTTTTT. J is TRBJ2-2 and V is TRBV9; a weak D match, TRBD1 (5 bases). CDR1 SGDLS and CDR2 YYNGEE come from the germline V gene. V was cut by 4 bases and J by 6 bases, with 13 bases left in between. The CDR3 has 14 amino acids.

The chain recombines TRBV2 with TRBJ2-2; a possible D gene is TRBD1 (5 bases). CDR1 is SNHLY and CDR2 is FYNNEI in the germline V gene. This CDR3 contains 15 residues. Trimming left V 8 bases short and J 4 bases short, with 17 bases between. CDR3 in amino acids: CASGRQGWGTGELFF. The CDR3 DNA reads as TGTGCCAGCGGGCGGCAGGGATGGGGCACCGGGGAGCTGTTTTTT.

The rearrangement links TRBV6-6 to TRBJ1-1; 8 bases match TRBD1. After removal of 7 bases from V and 1 base from J, the junction contained 5 bases not matched to a gene. The CDR3 extends over 14 amino acids. Germline V lookup: CDR1 MNHNY, CDR2 SVGAGI (reference sequence). The CDR3 reads CASTRQGTNTEAFF. The CDR3 DNA sequence: TGTGCCAGCACTAGACAGGGGACGAACACTGAAGCTTTCTTT.

This rearrangement joins TRBV4-1 to TRBJ1-5, with TRBD1 as a possible D gene (5 bases). The germline gives CDR1 MGHRA, CDR2 YSYEKL. V lost 6 bases and J lost 0, with 9 bases in between. The CDR3 sequence is 14 residues long. CDR3 sequence reads: CASSLDSSNQPQHF. Here the CDR3 DNA reads TGCGCCAGCAGTTTAGACAGTAGCAATCAGCCCCAGCATTTT.

This chain links TRBV27 with TRBJ2-7, with a possible D match to TRBD1 (6 bases). This CDR3 spans 13 amino acids. V gave up 4 bases and J gave up 2 bases, with 9 bases separating them. CDR1 and CDR2 from the germline V gene are MNHEY and SMNVEV (reference sequence). CDR3 sequence: CASSYRETYEQYF. In nucleotides, the CDR3 is TGTGCCAGCAGTTACAGGGAAACCTACGAGCAGTACTTC.

This clone was detected once. This CDR3 is CASSPLAPTDTQYF. CDR3 bases: TGTGCCAGCAGCCCTCTGGCACCCACAGATACGCAGTATTTT. The gene calls are TRBV11-2 and TRBJ2-3; no clear D gene. CDR3 size: 14 residues. The V gene's germline CDR1 is SGHAT and CDR2 FQNNGV. Trimming shortened V by 5 bases and J by 2 bases, and 11 bases separated the two germline ends. Using reference TRBV11-2 and TRBJ2-3 for the parts outside the CDR3, the full variable domain is EAGVAQSPRYKIIEKRQSVAFWCNPISGHATLYWYQQILGQGPKLLIQFQNNGVVDDSQLPKDRFSAERLKGVDSTLKIQPAKLEDSAVYLCASSPLAPTDTQYFGPGTRLTVL.